These 29 T cell receptor beta chains share one sample of origin, sequenced in a study of cytomegalovirus exposure and HLA in healthy donors (dated by TCRdb to about 2017). Receptor libraries were prepared by the immunoSEQ multiplex PCR assay. The multiplex PCR relied on a mix of 60 forward primers for TCR Vbeta segments and 13 reverse primers for TCR Jbeta segments. TCRdb took this table from immuneACCESS and kept in-frame rearrangements with V and J called. Such tables lack part of the clones; where checked against another copy, unresolved V genes explain under half of the gap, and the rest is unexplained. For this sample the table gives 120,000 or so clones, of which 60% to 85% were detected only once. The ten largest clones represent 6.3% of the sample. Source material: PBMCs. These receptors were obtained from a woman in her forties in good health and CMV-seronegative.

The chain recombines TRBV27 with TRBJ2-1; 7 nucleotides match TRBD2. The germline gives CDR1 MNHEY, CDR2 SMNVEV (reference sequence). V lost 5 bases to trimming and J lost 4 bases; unmatched junction nucleotides: 20. The CDR3 has 19 amino acids. CDR3 in amino acids: CASSPNTLGPLGGYNEQFF. CDR3 coding DNA: TGTGCCAGCAGTCCTAATACCCTAGGACCGTTGGGAGGGTACAATGAGCAGTTCTTC.

The chain employs TRBV11-2 and TRBJ2-5; D is unresolved. CDR3 length: 11 amino acids. Trimming shortened V by 4 bases and J by 5 bases, and 5 bases separated the two germline ends. Germline loops: CDR1 SGHAT, CDR2 FQNNGV. Here the CDR3 DNA reads TGTGCCAGCAGCTCCTATGAGACCCAGTACTTC. Protein sequence: CASSSYETQYF.

This clone was seen a single time. This sequence joins TRBV9 and TRBJ2-1, with D maybe TRBD2 (6 bases). Germline loops: CDR1 SGDLS, CDR2 YYNGEE. V was clipped by 3 bases and J by 4 bases, with 14 bases between them. This CDR3 spans 15 amino acids. CDR3 in DNA: TGTGCCAGCAGCGGGGGGTTGCGGGGTTACAATGAGCAGTTCTTC. Its translation is CASSGGLRGYNEQFF.

The V call is TRBV29-1, the J call TRBJ2-7, with 12 positions matching TRBD1. Germline CDR1 SQVTM, CDR2 ANQGSEA. The trim removed 5 bases at V and 6 bases at J, leaving 8 bases unmatched. This CDR3 has 14 residues. CDR3 region: CSVHLGTGGSEQYF. CDR3 in DNA: TGCAGCGTTCACCTTGGGACAGGGGGCAGCGAGCAGTACTTC.

The chain couples TRBV5-1 to TRBJ2-5, with TRBD2 matching over 9 bases. The end of the DNA aligns better with TRBJ2-7, so the J call may be wrong. Germline V gene lookup returns CDR1 SGHRS and CDR2 YFSETQ. The CDR3 covers 15 residues. CDR3 in DNA: TGCGCCAGCAGCTTGTATAGCGGGAGACCCTACGAGCAGTACTTC. Translated, it gives CASSLYSGRPYEQYF.

This rearrangement joins TRBV28 to TRBJ2-7, with TRBD1 as a possible D gene (5 bases). The CDR3 extends over 15 amino acids. CDR1 is MDHEN, CDR2 SYDVKM, per germline. V was shortened by 1 base and J by 2 bases, with 12 bases between the two germline ends. DNA of the CDR3: TGTGCCAGCAGTTTATTGGGCAGGGTCACCTACGAGCAGTACTTC. Translation gives CASSLLGRVTYEQYF.

This sequence joins TRBV18 and TRBJ2-1; tentatively, D is TRBD2 (6 bases). CDR3 length: 15 amino acids. The germline V gene encodes CDR1 KGHSH and CDR2 LQKENI. V was cut by 4 bases and J by 0 bases, with 10 bases left in between. The CDR3 sequence is CASSLADPSYNEQFF. CDR3 coding DNA: TGTGCCAGCTCACTAGCGGACCCCTCCTACAATGAGCAGTTCTTC.

This clone came up once. The V gene is TRBV11-2, the J gene TRBJ2-1; possible D gene TRBD1, 6 bases. The CDR3 has 13 residues. V was cut by 0 bases and J by 9 bases, with 9 bases left in between. CDR1 is SGHAT and CDR2 is FQNNGV in the germline V gene. The CDR3 loop is CASSLEGAGEQFF. CDR3 DNA: TGTGCCAGCAGCTTAGAGGGGGCAGGTGAGCAGTTCTTC.

This clone was seen only a few times. An end of the junction differs from the germline gene, which may be a read error. The chain combines TRBV7-9 with TRBJ2-7; no clear D gene. Germline CDR1 SEHNR, CDR2 FQNEAQ (reference sequence). This CDR3 has 12 amino acids. In DNA form, the CDR3 reads TGTTCCAGCAGCTTATTGGCTTACGAGCAGTACTTC. This sequence encodes CSSSLLAYEQYF.

Remarks on this clone: Distinct nucleotide sequences in the sample also encode this CDR3. The chain is built from TRBV5-1 and TRBJ2-5, with 8 bases identical to TRBD2. Germline V lookup: CDR1 SGHRS, CDR2 YFSETQ. J was trimmed by 5 bases and V by 2 bases; bases with no gene match: 8. This CDR3 spans 15 amino acids. CDR3 in amino acids: CASSFGLAVRETQYF. In DNA form, the CDR3 reads TGCGCCAGCAGCTTCGGACTAGCTGTACGGGAGACCCAGTACTTC.

This chain joins TRBV29-1 and TRBJ1-2; weak D call: TRBD1 (6 bases). Between the trimmed V and J ends, which lost 4 bases and 1 base, there was a span of 19 bases. The V gene's germline CDR1 is SQVTM and CDR2 ANQGSEA. The CDR3 totals 16 residues. The CDR3 loop reads CSVGTAKDRLNYGYTF. CDR3 nucleotide sequence: TGCAGCGTTGGTACGGCGAAAGACAGGCTTAACTATGGCTACACCTTC. Using reference TRBV29-1 and TRBJ1-2 for the parts outside the CDR3, the full variable domain is SAVISQKPSRDICQRGTSLTIQCQVDSQVTMMFWYRQQPGQSLTLIATANQGSEATYESGFVIDKFPISRPNLTFSTLTVSNMSPEDSSIYLCSVGTAKDRLNYGYTFGSGTRLTVV.

The chain uses TRBV7-9 and TRBJ1-3; tentative D call: TRBD1 (6 bases). The CDR3 is made up of 16 amino acids. The germline V gene has CDR1 SEHNR and CDR2 FQNEAQ (reference sequence). V lost 5 bases to trimming and J lost 2 bases, with 16 bases between them. The CDR3 protein is CASSPLKGGAGNTIYF. As DNA, the CDR3 is TGTGCCAGCAGCCCGCTGAAGGGGGGGGCTGGAAACACCATATATTTT.

The chain links TRBV5-1 to TRBJ2-1, with D possibly TRBD1 on 5 matching bases. V was clipped by 1 base and J by 5 bases, with 10 bases between them. This CDR3 has 14 residues. Germline values: CDR1 SGHRS, CDR2 YFSETQ. In DNA form, the CDR3 reads TGCGCCAGCAGCTTGTCAGGGTACGACAATGAGCAGTTCTTC. This gives the protein CASSLSGYDNEQFF.

As to this clone: At one boundary the junction diverges from the germline segment, which might be a read error. The J gene is TRBJ1-4, the V gene TRBV7-9, with D hard to call. The germline CDR1 and CDR2 sequences are SEHNR and FQNEAQ (reference sequence). CDR3 length equals 14 residues. In DNA, the CDR3 is TGTTCCAGCAGCCCGACCCTCGCCGGGGAAAAACTGTTTTTT. Protein: CSSSPTLAGEKLFF.

The V and J genes are TRBV27 and TRBJ2-5; 11 bases map to TRBD2. V was pared by 10 bases and J by 1 base, with 17 bases of the junction left unmatched. Looked up from germline, CDR1 is MNHEY and CDR2 is SMNVEV (reference sequence). The CDR3 spans 18 residues. The CDR3 loop reads CATKPRNLAGGIQETQYF. The CDR3 DNA follows: TGTGCCACCAAACCCCGGAATCTAGCGGGAGGCATCCAAGAGACCCAGTACTTC.

This clone was counted only a few times. The rearrangement joins TRBV5-4 to TRBJ1-5; TRBD1 might be the D (5 bases). V lost 4 bases and J 5 bases, leaving 7 bases between the germline ends. Germline V gene sequence: CDR1 SGHNT, CDR2 YYREEE (reference sequence). CDR3 size: 12 residues. The CDR3 DNA is TGTGCCAGCAGCATCAGGGATCAGCCCCAGCATTTT. The encoded protein is CASSIRDQPQHF.

The DNA of the CDR3 is TGCGCCAGCAGCTTGGCTGACTACACAGATACGCAGTATTTT. Amino acids: CASSLADYTDTQYF. The J gene is TRBJ2-3, the V gene TRBV5-1, with D perhaps TRBD2 (5 bases). V lost 0 bases and J 2 bases, leaving 7 bases between the germline ends. Germline V CDR1 and CDR2: SGHRS, YFSETQ. The CDR3 extends over 14 amino acids.

The gene calls are TRBV11-2 and TRBJ2-5; TRBD1 agrees at 12 bases. There are 16 residues in the CDR3. The germline V gene has CDR1 SGHAT and CDR2 FQNNGV. The V and J ends lost 1 base and 5 bases, in that order; junction bases with no gene match: 5. CDR3 sequence reads: CASSLGDRGHEETQYF. CDR3 nucleotides: TGTGCCAGCAGCTTAGGGGACAGGGGGCATGAGGAGACCCAGTACTTC.

The DNA for the CDR3 is TGTGCCAGCAGCCGGGACAGGGGCGAGTACGAGCAGTACTTC. It codes for CASSRDRGEYEQYF. J is TRBJ2-7 and V is TRBV7-6; 10 nucleotides agree with TRBD1. This CDR3 spans 14 amino acids. The V gene end was trimmed by 5 bases and the J gene end by 4 bases; junction bases not matched to a gene: 5. Germline CDR1 and CDR2: SGHVS and FNYEAQ.

This chain links TRBV7-9 with TRBJ2-5; 7 bases agree with TRBD1. The end of the DNA is better explained by TRBJ2-7, so the J call may be wrong. The CDR3 is made up of 14 amino acids. Germline V lookup: CDR1 SEHNR, CDR2 FQNEAQ (reference sequence). Written as DNA, the CDR3 is TGTGCCAGCAGCCTACTGGGACAGTCCTACGAGCAGTACTTC. The encoded protein is CASSLLGQSYEQYF.

The chain has TRBV14 and TRBJ2-1; 9 nucleotides align to TRBD2. From germline, CDR1 is SGHDN and CDR2 FVKESK. V shed 6 bases and J 6 bases; nucleotides not matched to a gene: 6. The length of the CDR3 is 14 residues. This CDR3 reads CASSQLAGFNEQFF. The CDR3 nucleotides read TGTGCCAGCAGTCAGCTAGCGGGATTCAATGAGCAGTTCTTC.

This clone was picked up one time. The genes are TRBV19 and TRBJ1-5; D unresolved. The CDR3 covers 14 residues. V lost 5 bases and J lost 5, with 13 bases in between. The V gene's germline CDR1 is LNHDA and CDR2 SQIVND (reference sequence). CDR3 bases: TGTGCCAGTAGTGCGGTGGGAGTGGATCAGCCCCAGCATTTT. This codes for CASSAVGVDQPQHF.

The chain carries TRBV5-4 and TRBJ2-7, with 9 bases fitting TRBD2. The germline CDR1 and CDR2 sequences are SGHNT and YYREEE (reference sequence). CDR3 length: 15 amino acids. V was clipped by 0 bases and J by 5 bases; unmatched bases: 6. The CDR3 reads CASSLASGNYHEQYF. CDR3 bases: TGTGCCAGCAGCTTGGCTAGCGGGAACTACCACGAGCAGTACTTC.

The genes are TRBV5-1 and TRBJ1-5, with D possibly matching TRBD1 (6 bases). This CDR3 contains 15 residues. The germline CDR1 and CDR2 sequences are SGHRS and YFSETQ. V was clipped by 1 base and J by 3 bases, with 11 bases between them. CDR3 DNA: TGCGCCAGCAGCTTGAATGGGGGCGACAATCAGCCCCAGCATTTT. This encodes CASSLNGGDNQPQHF.

The rearrangement uses TRBV28 and TRBJ2-6, with 10 bases aligning to TRBD1. The CDR3 is 15 residues long. CDR1 MDHEN and CDR2 SYDVKM come from the germline V gene. V was pared by 9 bases and J by 2 bases, with 4 bases of the junction left unmatched. The CDR3 DNA follows: TGTGCCAGTCAAGGACAGGGGGCTGGGGCCAACGTCCTGACTTTC. This encodes CASQGQGAGANVLTF. The complete variable domain, with remaining parts taken from reference TRBV28 and TRBJ2-6, reads DVKVTQSSRYLVKRTGEKVFLECVQDMDHENMFWYRQDPGLGLRLIYFSYDVKMKEKGDIPEGYSVSREKKERFSLILESASTNQTSMYLCASQGQGAGANVLTFGAGSRLTVL.

This clone has a single count. V usage is TRBV27 and J usage is TRBJ1-4, with TRBD1 as a possible D gene (5 bases). V gave up 5 bases and J gave up 7 bases, with 17 bases separating them. The germline V gene encodes CDR1 MNHEY and CDR2 SMNVEV (reference sequence). The CDR3 runs to 15 residues. Here the CDR3 reads CASSNIAGRVEKLFF. CDR3 bases: TGTGCCAGCAGTAATATAGCGGGCAGGGTTGAAAAACTGTTTTTT.

V gene TRBV5-1 combines with J gene TRBJ2-5, with unresolved D. Germline lookup yields CDR1 SGHRS and CDR2 YFSETQ. This CDR3 spans 12 amino acids. V was cut by 3 bases and J by 5 bases, with 8 bases left in between. Here the CDR3 reads CASSSSLETQYF. CDR3 nucleotides: TGCGCCAGCAGCTCTAGTTTGGAGACCCAGTACTTC. Variable domain in full (rest from reference TRBV5-1 and TRBJ2-5): KAGVTQTPRYLIKTRGQQVTLSCSPISGHRSVSWYQQTPGQGLQFLFEYFSETQRNKGNFPGRFSGRQFSNSRSEMNVSTLELGDSALYLCASSSSLETQYFGPGTRLLVL.

In this sample, this clone turned up a few times. The V and J genes are TRBV2 and TRBJ2-7; 8 nucleotides match TRBD1. The germline V gene encodes CDR1 SNHLY and CDR2 FYNNEI. V trimming: 2 bases; J trimming: 6 bases; junction bases outside the gene matches: 15. CDR3 length: 17 residues. The DNA for the CDR3 is TGTGCCAGCAGTGAAATCAGGCAGGGGGCGCTTCTTTCCGAGCAGTACTTC. This codes for CASSEIRQGALLSEQYF.

The rearrangement links TRBV10-3 to TRBJ1-2; the D is unclear. Germline loops: CDR1 ENHRY, CDR2 SYGVKD. The germline V and J ends were trimmed by 4 bases and 2 bases, with 8 bases remaining between them. The CDR3 extends over 13 amino acids. In DNA, the CDR3 is TGTGCCATCAGTGGGGTACAGAACTATGGCTACACCTTC. Encoded protein: CAISGVQNYGYTF.